The entry below gives a single T cell receptor (beta chain) sequence along with its context. The entry originates in a study of blood T cell repertoires in COVID-19. Whole-study context: PBMCs, B-cell-depleted T cells, or T cells provided the cDNA or gDNA that made up the material.

This CDR3 spans 13 amino acids. Germline values: CDR1 SQVTM, CDR2 ANQGSEA. Losses at the gene ends were 5 bases for V and 8 bases for J; bases not matched to a gene: 5. Original processing methods: Counts of nucleated cells, estimated from reference gene primer amplification, were obtained. Clones were sequenced by immunoSEQ multiplex PCR, and TCRdb holds only the in-frame ones, with some missing. D and trimming come from the DNA, and the V and J calls and clone size come from that table. The sample contains under 200,000 clones, 60% to 80% of which appear only once. The source of this sequence is a man between 65 and 79 years old with acute or convalescent COVID-19. The chain recombines TRBV29-1 with TRBJ2-1; 11 bases map to TRBD2. The sample consisted of peripheral blood. Here the CDR3 DNA reads TGCAGCGTTTTACTAGCGGGAGCATATGAGCAGTTCTTC. Its protein is CSVLLAGAYEQFF.